The sequence of this TCR beta chain was determined in a study of T cell responses to AZD1222 COVID-19 vaccine. Germline assignment: CDR1 MNHNY and CDR2 SVGAGI (reference sequence). V dropped 5 bases and J dropped 0 bases, with 22 bases sitting between them. The CDR3 is made up of 19 amino acids. Notes on the study in general: Receipt of two AZD1222 doses was followed by a rise in Spike-specific TCR breadth and depth. In all cases, repertoires were sampled only after the peak T cell response. Just 6 or 7 people given AZD1222 tested seropositive at baseline. Donors, mostly white British, included more females; clonal diversity was possibly underestimated.

Clones were sequenced by immunoSEQ multiplex PCR, and TCRdb holds only the in-frame ones, with some missing. The data show about 93,000 clones, approximately 89% seen once. In this sample, this clone turned up once. Its target is not known. The genes are TRBV6-6 and TRBJ2-2, with D possibly TRBD1 on 5 matching bases. Source: peripheral blood, taken on day 0 of MenACWY control vaccination. The origin of this receptor is an adult in good health. CDR3 sequence: CASSRRISGPSANTGELFF. The CDR3, as DNA: TGTGCCAGCAGTCGAAGAATTTCAGGGCCTTCCGCGAACACCGGGGAGCTGTTTTTT.